A selection of T cell receptor beta chains follows, all from one sample in a study of cytomegalovirus exposure and HLA in healthy donors. Only in-frame clones appear in the TCRdb table, and some are missing; sequencing was by immunoSEQ multiplex PCR. There are some 140,000 clones in the sample; over 70% occur only once, and more than 0.85% lies in the top ten. Material for sequencing was PBMCs. The source of these receptors is a man aged 18 to 29 in good health and CMV-seronegative. The CDR3 runs from the conserved cysteine through the conserved F or W. A D gene is named only where the DNA matches it firmly. The size of a clone is reported for some rows only, either as once, few or many, or as a class for expanded clones.

TRBJ2-2,13,-,TRBV5-4,-,CASSRSGTGELFF,TGTGCCAGCAGCCGCTCCGGCACCGGGGAGCTGTTTTTT
TRBJ1-1,15,-,TRBV5-1,-,CASSSMPGTDGEAFF,TGCGCCAGCAGCTCGATGCCCGGGACTGATGGTGAAGCTTTCTTT
TRBJ2-4,17,-,TRBV5-1,-,CASSLGTSRVAKNIQYF,TGCGCCAGCAGCTTGGGTACATCCAGGGTAGCCAAAAACATTCAGTACTTC
TRBJ2-3,15,-,TRBV14,few,CASSAGRYYTDTQYF,TGTGCCAGCAGCGCGGGCAGGTATTACACAGATACGCAGTATTTT
TRBJ1-1,14,TRBD1,TRBV9,-,CASSPYEGATEAFF,TGTGCCAGCAGCCCATACGAGGGGGCCACTGAAGCTTTCTTT
TRBJ2-7,13,TRBD1,TRBV5-4,few,CASSLGQNYEQYF,TGTGCCAGCAGCCTGGGACAGAACTACGAGCAGTACTTC
TRBJ1-1,14,-,TRBV11-3,-,CASSSGDGNTEAFF,TGTGCCAGCAGCTCAGGGGACGGGAACACTGAAGCTTTCTTT
TRBJ2-5,14,-,TRBV7-9,-,CASSLELDQETQYF,TGTGCCAGCAGCTTAGAACTGGACCAAGAGACCCAGTACTTC
TRBJ2-1,19,TRBD2,TRBV7-2,-,CASSLALAGATSSYNEQFF,TGTGCCAGCAGCTTAGCGCTAGCGGGGGCGACAAGCTCCTACAATGAGCAGTTCTTC
TRBJ2-7,14,-,TRBV11-2,-,CASSPGVGLGEQYF,TGTGCCAGCAGCCCAGGGGTAGGTTTGGGCGAGCAGTACTTC
TRBJ1-2,12,TRBD1,TRBV7-9,-,CSSSTGDYGYTF,TGTTCCAGCAGCACAGGGGACTATGGCTACACCTTC
TRBJ2-5,15,TRBD1,TRBV19,-,CASSWGRGYGETQYF,TGTGCCAGTAGCTGGGGCAGGGGGTACGGAGAGACCCAGTACTTC
TRBJ2-7,13,-,TRBV5-1,once,CASSDLRSYEQYF,TGCGCCAGCAGTGATCTCCGCTCCTACGAGCAGTACTTC
TRBJ1-1,13,-,TRBV9,-,CASSSTGSTEAFF,TGTGCCAGCAGCTCAACAGGGTCCACTGAAGCTTTCTTT
TRBJ1-1,13,-,TRBV7-9,-,CASSLPVRTEAFF,TGTGCCAGCAGCTTGCCGGTGCGCACTGAAGCTTTCTTT
TRBJ2-4,14,-,TRBV5-1,-,CASSSQGQGNIQYF,TGCGCCAGCAGCTCCCAGGGGCAAGGAAACATTCAGTACTTC
TRBJ1-2,13,-,TRBV6-5,few,CAVSPQGDYGYTF,TGTGCCGTCTCCCCACAGGGAGACTATGGCTACACCTTC
TRBJ1-6,16,TRBD1,TRBV7-9,-,CASSGYRDRVYSPLHF,TGTGCCAGCAGTGGGTACCGGGACAGGGTATACTCACCCCTCCACTTT
TRBJ2-7,15,TRBD1,TRBV7-9,-,CASTSRDSSSYEQYF,TGTGCCAGCACCAGCCGGGACAGCAGCTCCTACGAGCAGTACTTC
TRBJ1-5,16,TRBD1,TRBV19,-,CASTRDRGYSNQPQHF,TGTGCCAGTACCCGGGACAGGGGTTATAGCAATCAGCCCCAGCATTTT
TRBJ2-7,16,TRBD2,TRBV5-4,-,CASSEPGLAASYEQYF,TGTGCCAGCAGCGAACCGGGACTAGCGGCTTCCTACGAGCAGTACTTC
TRBJ1-1,13,-,TRBV11-2,-,CASSRELNTEAFF,TGTGCCAGCAGCCGAGAGCTGAACACTGAAGCTTTCTTT
TRBJ1-3,15,-,TRBV5-4,-,CASSLKTGAGNTIYF,TGTGCCAGCAGCCTCAAAACAGGTGCTGGAAACACCATATATTTT
TRBJ1-1,16,TRBD1,TRBV11-2,-,CASSLDLAGGRTEAFF,TGTGCCAGCAGCTTAGATCTCGCAGGGGGGAGGACTGAAGCTTTCTTT
TRBJ1-6,20,-,TRBV4-3,-,CASSQGPAQTGSSYNSPLHF,TGCGCCAGCAGCCAAGGGCCCGCTCAGACAGGTAGCTCCTATAATTCACCCCTCCACTTT
TRBJ2-7,11,-,TRBV20-1,-,CSARQTYEQYF,TGCAGTGCTAGACAGACCTACGAGCAGTACTTC
TRBJ1-2,13,-,TRBV6-1,-,CASSEVGSYGYTF,TGTGCCAGCAGTGAGGTCGGGAGTTATGGCTACACCTTC
TRBJ1-1,17,-,TRBV12-5,once,CASGFKSTGWENTEAFF,TGTGCTAGTGGTTTTAAATCAACAGGGTGGGAGAACACTGAAGCTTTCTTT
TRBJ1-1,13,-,TRBV6-6,-,CASSYGPNTEAFF,TGTGCCAGCAGTTACGGCCCGAACACTGAAGCTTTCTTT
TRBJ1-1,16,-,TRBV13,-,CASPVPETQVEPEAFF,TGTGCCAGCCCCGTCCCGGAAACTCAGGTAGAACCTGAAGCTTTCTTT
TRBJ2-1,16,TRBD2,TRBV7-2,once,CASSLVGSGGYNEQFF,TGTGCCAGCAGCTTAGTGGGGAGCGGGGGCTACAATGAGCAGTTCTTC
TRBJ1-2,18,-,TRBV7-2,-,CASSLMRVSGEAYYGYTF,TGTGCCAGCAGCTTAATGCGGGTGAGCGGCGAAGCTTACTATGGCTACACCTTC